The clone carrying this T cell receptor beta chain was counted a few times. Its antigen is not known. V was pared by 5 bases and J by 8 bases, with 7 bases of the junction left unmatched. CDR3 length equals 13 residues. Germline-derived CDR1 and CDR2 are LNHDA and SQIVND (reference sequence). The data derive from a study of cytomegalovirus exposure and HLA in healthy donors. The study, taken as a whole, reports: An ancestry cluster, one associated with Asian ancestry, reportedly showed fewer N-insertions than the approximately 700-donor mean in a later analysis. Earlier findings revealed that most TCR beta V segments proved productive either about 87% or about 30% of the time.

The study ran its PCR with 60 Vbeta and 13 Jbeta primers. TCRdb's copy holds only in-frame clones and misses some; the assay was immunoSEQ multiplex PCR. The data show some 110,000 clones, approximately 70% seen once. The sample comprised PBMCs. This rearrangement joins TRBV19 to TRBJ2-3; the match to TRBD2 covers 7 bases. This clonotype was obtained from a man aged 25 to 40 in good health and CMV-seropositive. CDR3 sequence: CASSSPWGGTQYF. In DNA form, the CDR3 reads TGTGCCAGTAGTTCACCCTGGGGGGGTACGCAGTATTTT. The complete variable domain, with remaining parts taken from reference TRBV19 and TRBJ2-3, reads DGGITQSPKYLFRKEGQNVTLSCEQNLNHDAMYWYRQDPGQGLRLIYYSQIVNDFQKGDIAEGYSVSREKKESFPLTVTSAQKNPTAFYLCASSSPWGGTQYFGPGTRLTVL.